Shown below are 9 T cell receptor beta chains from a single sample sequenced in a study of blood T cell repertoires in COVID-19. Measured with immunoSEQ multiplex PCR; TCRdb has only the in-frame clones, and not every one. Of roughly 300,000 clones in the sample, roughly 86% were seen once. Sequencing input: peripheral blood. The receptors were gathered from a woman aged 25 to 45 with COVID-19, enrolled during active disease.

V and J are TRBV11-3 and TRBJ1-6, with 9 nucleotides matching TRBD1. Germline V gene lookup returns CDR1 SGHNT and CDR2 YENEEA. CDR3 size: 15 residues. J was trimmed by 9 bases and V by 5 bases; bases with no gene match: 8. CDR3 sequence: CASSIGTGNGSPLHF. CDR3 sequence (DNA): TGTGCCAGCAGCATCGGGACAGGGAATGGTTCACCCCTCCACTTT.

This CDR3 reads CASSPDRGQPQHF. In DNA, the CDR3 is TGTGCCAGTAGCCCCGACAGGGGTCAGCCCCAGCATTTT. V and J are TRBV19 and TRBJ1-5; TRBD1 aligns across 8 bases. Trimming at V came to 6 bases and at J to 6 bases, leaving 4 bases not matched to a gene. The length of the CDR3 is 13 residues. CDR1 and CDR2 (germline): LNHDA, SQIVND (reference sequence).

Concerning this clone itself: Other DNA sequences in this sample translate to the same CDR3. The rearrangement links TRBV7-9 to TRBJ1-6; the D gene is possibly TRBD1 (6 bases). This CDR3 has 12 amino acids. V was pared by 3 bases and J by 9 bases, with 6 bases between. Germline CDR1 and CDR2: SEHNR and FQNEAQ (reference sequence). CDR3 in amino acids: CASSLGASPLHF. The CDR3 nucleotides are TGTGCCAGCAGCTTGGGGGCTTCACCCCTCCACTTT.

This clone was detected once. The chain employs TRBV6-2 or TRBV6-3 and TRBJ2-7; a possible D gene is TRBD1 (5 bases). The CDR3 extends over 15 amino acids. V was trimmed by 0 bases and J by 0 bases, leaving 9 bases between them. Germline V CDR1 and CDR2: MNHEY, SVGEGT. The CDR3 coding sequence is TGTGCCAGCAGTTACTCATTGCAGGGCTCCTACGAGCAGTACTTC. Residues: CASSYSLQGSYEQYF.

The rearrangement uses TRBV6-2 or TRBV6-3 and TRBJ2-1; the D gene is possibly TRBD2 (7 bases). This CDR3 has 14 amino acids. V was shortened by 5 bases and J by 5 bases, with 13 bases between the two germline ends. The germline V gene encodes CDR1 MNHEY and CDR2 SVGEGT. The CDR3 DNA sequence: TGTGCCAGCAGTCCGGGGAGGGGGGACAATGAGCAGTTCTTC. Its protein is CASSPGRGDNEQFF.

The chain joins TRBV11-3 to TRBJ1-3; TRBD1 is a possible D gene (5 bases). The CDR3 length is 15 residues. Trimming cost V 3 bases and J 2 bases, with 11 bases left between them. CDR1 is SGHNT, CDR2 YENEEA, per germline. The CDR3 DNA follows: TGTGCCAGCAGCTTGGGGAGGGGACCTGGAAACACCATATATTTT. Its protein is CASSLGRGPGNTIYF.

The rearrangement links TRBV5-1 to TRBJ1-4; D gene ambiguous. The germline gives CDR1 SGHRS, CDR2 YFSETQ. V shed 2 bases and J shed 0 bases, with 5 bases lying between them. This CDR3 contains 14 residues. The CDR3 is CASSLQPTNEKLFF. CDR3 in DNA: TGCGCCAGCAGCTTACAGCCAACTAATGAAAAACTGTTTTTT.

This chain's CDR3 is CASSGTRGLFF. The CDR3 region has the DNA TGTGCCAGCAGCGGAACTAGGGGGCTGTTTTTT. The chain joins TRBV9 to TRBJ1-4, with D possibly being TRBD1 (6 bases). The CDR3 sequence is 11 residues long. CDR1 SGDLS and CDR2 YYNGEE come from the germline V gene. V shed 3 bases and J shed 14 bases, with 11 bases lying between them.

V gene TRBV11-2 combines with J gene TRBJ2-3, with D perhaps matching TRBD2 (5 bases). Germline V lookup: CDR1 SGHAT, CDR2 FQNNGV. Trimming took 3 bases from V and 1 from J, leaving 5 bases between them. The CDR3 contains 13 residues. CDR3 loop: CASSLRGTDTQYF. For the CDR3, the DNA is TGTGCCAGCAGCTTGCGGGGCACAGATACGCAGTATTTT. Together with reference TRBV11-2 and TRBJ2-3, the CDR3 gives the full variable domain: EAGVAQSPRYKIIEKRQSVAFWCNPISGHATLYWYQQILGQGPKLLIQFQNNGVVDDSQLPKDRFSAERLKGVDSTLKIQPAKLEDSAVYLCASSLRGTDTQYFGPGTRLTVL.